The clone carrying this TCR beta chain has more than one count but fewer than ten. Trimming removed 3 bases from V and 2 bases from J, with 19 bases in between. Germline lookup yields CDR1 PRHDT and CDR2 FYEKMQ (reference sequence). This CDR3 is 17 amino acids long. This record belongs to a study of T cells in Graves' hyperthyroidism and ophthalmopathy. TCR beta CDR3 regions were amplified from RNA. Primed by the HTBI set, a first-round RT-PCR was run on the TCR CDR3. TCRdb processed the multiplex PCR reads anew with MiXCR; each CDR3 protein has one entry. The sample lists hundreds of thousands of distinct CDR3 sequences, roughly 13% occurring once.

This sequence was found in a middle-aged woman with Graves' ophthalmopathy. Sequencing was done on a sample of blood. The chain combines TRBV13 with TRBJ1-2; D uncertain. The chain's CDR3 is CASSLTLRLQLNYGYTF. CDR3 nucleotides: TGTGCCAGCAGCTTGACGTTACGGTTACAGCTAAACTATGGCTACACCTTC.